The rows below give T cell receptor beta chains drawn from one sample of a study of cytomegalovirus exposure and HLA in healthy donors. Repertoires were generated with immunoSEQ multiplex PCR, while TCRdb's copy carries only in-frame clones and drops some. The table includes about 190,000 clones, under 85% detected once. Sequencing was performed on PBMCs. These receptors all come from a man aged 45 to 65 in good health and CMV-seronegative. The CDR3 runs from the conserved cysteine through the conserved F or W. Each record gives: clone size, D gene, V gene, J gene, CDR3 protein, CDR3 DNA. A D gene is named only where the DNA matches it firmly. The size entry is marked missing in some rows and otherwise reads once, few, many or a size class.

>NA|NA|TRBV7-2|TRBJ2-1
CASSLATSYNEQFF
TGTGCCAGCAGCTTAGCTACTAGCTACAATGAGCAGTTCTTC
>once|NA|TRBV28|TRBJ2-1
CASSSGADRPYNEQFF
TGTGCCAGCAGTTCAGGAGCGGACAGACCCTACAATGAGCAGTTCTTC
>NA|NA|TRBV9|TRBJ1-4
CASSPASGQLAEKLFF
TGTGCCAGCAGCCCCGCGAGCGGACAGTTAGCTGAAAAACTGTTTTTT
>NA|TRBD2|TRBV2|TRBJ2-1
CASNRLAGEDNEQFF
TGTGCCAGCAATCGGCTAGCGGGAGAGGACAATGAGCAGTTCTTC
>NA|TRBD1|TRBV5-6|TRBJ2-7
CASSLVGTGIGSLYEQYF
TGTGCCAGCAGCTTAGTCGGGACAGGGATCGGGAGCCTCTACGAGCAGTACTTC
>NA|TRBD1|TRBV10-3|TRBJ2-1
CAIRLETGDNEQFF
TGTGCCATCAGGTTGGAGACAGGGGACAATGAGCAGTTCTTC
>NA|NA|TRBV2|TRBJ2-5
CASRAGQRPAGETQYF
TGTGCCAGCAGAGCCGGACAGAGACCCGCTGGGGAGACCCAGTACTTC
>NA|NA|TRBV6-4|TRBJ2-7
CASSKGQGYEQYF
TGTGCCAGCAGCAAGGGGCAAGGCTACGAGCAGTACTTC
>NA|NA|TRBV30|TRBJ2-3
CAWSAWQGVGGSTDTQYF
TGTGCCTGGAGCGCCTGGCAGGGAGTAGGAGGGTCCACAGATACGCAGTATTTT
>NA|TRBD1|TRBV4-1|TRBJ2-1
CASSQTGRTGSEQFF
TGCGCCAGCAGCCAGACAGGGCGAACTGGGAGTGAGCAGTTCTTC
>once|NA|TRBV27|TRBJ2-5
CASSLRSLASEIQYF
TGTGCCAGCAGTTTAAGGTCCCTAGCGTCGGAGATCCAGTACTTC
>NA|TRBD1|TRBV5-1|TRBJ2-5
CASSLATTGGQETQYF
TGCGCCAGCAGCTTGGCCACTACAGGGGGTCAAGAGACCCAGTACTTC
>NA|TRBD2|TRBV5-1|TRBJ2-3
CASSLFTGTRGALAVTDTQYF
TGCGCCAGCAGTTTATTCACCGGGACTCGCGGCGCCCTAGCGGTCACAGATACGCAGTATTTT
>NA|NA|TRBV7-2|TRBJ1-1
CASTKNVGGHEAFF
TGTGCCAGCACCAAAAATGTGGGGGGGCATGAAGCTTTCTTT
>NA|NA|TRBV6-6|TRBJ1-6
CASSYGGTNSPLHF
TGTGCCAGCAGTTATGGGGGGACTAATTCACCCCTCCACTTT
>NA|TRBD1|TRBV7-3|TRBJ2-7
CASSLRRDRGYEQYF
TGTGCCAGCAGCCTAAGACGGGACAGGGGTTACGAGCAGTACTTC
>NA|TRBD2|TRBV28|TRBJ2-4
CASSLSAGGAKNIQYF
TGTGCCAGCAGTTTATCGGCGGGAGGGGCCAAAAACATTCAGTACTTC
>NA|NA|TRBV7-7|TRBJ2-2
CASSPIRGTGELFF
TGTGCTAGCAGCCCGATCAGGGGCACCGGGGAGCTGTTTTTT
>NA|NA|TRBV11-2|TRBJ2-4
CASSLVTGFNGIQYF
TGTGCCAGCAGCTTAGTCACAGGATTCAACGGCATTCAGTACTTC
>NA|NA|TRBV30|TRBJ1-6
CAWSVVTANSPLHF
TGTGCCTGGAGTGTCGTGACAGCGAATTCACCCCTCCACTTT
>NA|TRBD1|TRBV6-1|TRBJ2-4
CASSGTGRRQDF
TGTGCCAGCAGCGGGACAGGGCGACGACAGGACTTC
>NA|NA|TRBV5-4|TRBJ1-5
CASSLQGGNQPQHF
TGTGCCAGCAGCTTACAGGGAGGCAATCAGCCCCAGCATTTT
>NA|TRBD1|TRBV7-9|TRBJ1-1
CASSTSGQGHTEAFF
TGTGCCAGCAGCACCTCCGGACAGGGGCACACTGAAGCTTTCTTT
>NA|NA|TRBV7-9|TRBJ1-1
CASSLGSVTEAFF
TGTGCCAGCAGCTTAGGAAGCGTCACTGAAGCTTTCTTT
>NA|TRBD1|TRBV7-2|TRBJ1-3
CASKEGAPSNTIYF
TGTGCCAGCAAGGAGGGGGCGCCTAGTAACACCATATATTTT
>NA|TRBD1|TRBV7-9|TRBJ2-7
CASRPGTDPHEQYF
TGTGCCAGCAGGCCCGGGACAGACCCCCACGAGCAGTACTTC
>NA|NA|TRBV18|TRBJ2-3
CASSSSTGRSTDTQYF
TGTGCCAGCTCATCCTCGACAGGCAGAAGCACAGATACGCAGTATTTT
>NA|TRBD2|TRBV6-6|TRBJ2-7
CASSYSGGRWSYEQYF
TGTGCCAGCAGTTACTCGGGAGGGAGGTGGTCCTACGAGCAGTACTTC
>NA|NA|TRBV11-2|TRBJ2-7
CASSRQGGEQYF
TGTGCCAGCAGCCGCCAGGGGGGCGAGCAGTACTTC
>NA|TRBD1|TRBV23-1|TRBJ2-3
CASPGTAYTDTQYF
TGCGCCAGCCCTGGGACAGCGTACACAGATACGCAGTATTTT
>NA|NA|TRBV18|TRBJ2-2
CASSPLPTYSTGELFF
TGTGCCAGCTCACCGTTGCCAACCTATTCCACCGGGGAGCTGTTTTTT
>NA|NA|TRBV7-9|TRBJ1-2
CASSPWSGGYTF
TGTGCCAGCAGCCCCTGGTCGGGTGGCTACACCTTC
>NA|NA|TRBV7-8|TRBJ1-1
CASSEGARTGHDEAFF
TGTGCCAGCAGCGAAGGGGCAAGAACGGGTCATGATGAAGCTTTCTTT
>NA|NA|TRBV7-8|TRBJ2-2
CATLGGELFF
TGTGCCACCCTCGGTGGGGAGCTGTTTTTT
>NA|NA|TRBV9|TRBJ1-6
CASSVQGWGSPLHF
TGTGCCAGCAGCGTACAGGGTTGGGGTTCACCCCTCCACTTT
>NA|TRBD1|TRBV4-1|TRBJ1-4
CASSRLTGVGEKLFF
TGCGCCAGCAGCCGACTGACAGGGGTAGGAGAAAAACTGTTTTTT
>NA|NA|TRBV27|TRBJ2-3
CASILAGTDTQYF
TGTGCCAGCATCCTAGCCGGCACAGATACGCAGTATTTT
>NA|NA|TRBV2|TRBJ2-3
CAVSGGTDTQYF
TGTGCCGTTTCCGGAGGCACAGATACGCAGTATTTT
>NA|NA|TRBV28|TRBJ1-1
CASSYTGWDTEAFF
TGTGCCAGCAGTTACACAGGGTGGGACACTGAAGCTTTCTTT
>NA|TRBD2|TRBV9|TRBJ2-5
CASSRTSGIETQYF
TGTGCCAGCAGCCGGACTAGCGGGATCGAGACCCAGTACTTC
>NA|NA|TRBV6-1|TRBJ1-5
CASSEWANQPQHF
TGTGCCAGCAGTGAATGGGCCAATCAGCCCCAGCATTTT
>once|NA|TRBV18|TRBJ2-1
CASSPAGIYNEQFF
TGTGCCAGCTCACCCGCAGGGATCTACAATGAGCAGTTCTTC
>NA|NA|TRBV18|TRBJ2-5
CASSTYQETQYF
TGTGCCAGCTCAACTTACCAAGAGACCCAGTACTTC
>NA|TRBD1|TRBV6-1|TRBJ2-7
CASSEAQGVSYEQYF
TGTGCCAGCAGTGAAGCCCAGGGGGTTTCCTACGAGCAGTACTTC
>NA|NA|TRBV28|TRBJ2-7
CASRPGQFYEQYF
TGTGCCAGCAGGCCCGGACAGTTCTACGAGCAGTACTTC
>few|TRBD1|TRBV7-9|TRBJ1-4
CASSWGQGRSEKLFF
TGTGCCAGCAGCTGGGGACAGGGCCGAAGCGAAAAACTGTTTTTT
>NA|TRBD1|TRBV9|TRBJ2-7
CASSRDHDRGSEQYF
TGTGCCAGCAGTCGGGACCATGACAGGGGCAGTGAGCAGTACTTC
>NA|NA|TRBV28|TRBJ2-7
CASSSTGSGTYEQYF
TGTGCCAGCAGCTCCACCGGGAGCGGAACCTACGAGCAGTACTTC
>NA|NA|TRBV6-5|TRBJ2-7
CASSYYGGGRDYEQYF
TGTGCCAGCAGTTACTACGGGGGTGGGAGAGACTACGAGCAGTACTTC
>few|TRBD1|TRBV18|TRBJ2-5
CASSRDRAQETQYF
TGTGCCAGCTCAAGGGACAGGGCGCAAGAGACCCAGTACTTC
>NA|NA|TRBV12-5|TRBJ2-3
CASGLGLDTDTQYF
TGTGCTAGTGGTTTGGGACTAGACACAGATACGCAGTATTTT
>NA|TRBD1|TRBV19|TRBJ2-2
CASSAGQGAGGELFF
TGTGCCAGTAGCGCGGGACAGGGGGCGGGCGGGGAGCTGTTTTTT
>NA|TRBD2|TRBV7-2|TRBJ2-5
CASSRKTSGTSGQETQYF
TGTGCCAGCAGCCGCAAAACTTCCGGGACTAGCGGCCAAGAGACCCAGTACTTC
>NA|NA|TRBV11-1|TRBJ2-3
CASSSAVWSKNTDTQYF
TGTGCCAGCAGCTCAGCCGTCTGGTCTAAGAACACAGATACGCAGTATTTT
>NA|NA|TRBV5-1|TRBJ2-1
CASSFHRSSYNEQFF
TGCGCCAGCAGCTTCCACAGGAGTTCCTACAATGAGCAGTTCTTC
>NA|NA|TRBV6-6|TRBJ2-7
CASTRDTSSYEQYF
TGTGCCAGCACCCGGGACACTAGCTCCTACGAGCAGTACTTC
>NA|NA|TRBV18|TRBJ2-3
CASSPQASTDTQYF
TGTGCCAGCTCTCCTCAAGCTAGCACAGATACGCAGTATTTT
>NA|NA|TRBV7-3|TRBJ2-3
CASSLAQGPQYF
TGTGCCAGCAGCTTAGCTCAGGGGCCGCAGTATTTT
>NA|NA|TRBV7-2|TRBJ2-2
CASSSYSGKGVGELFF
TGTGCCAGCAGCTCGTACAGCGGGAAGGGGGTCGGGGAGCTGTTTTTT
>few|NA|TRBV6-6|TRBJ1-1
CASRGPTAEAFF
TGTGCCAGCAGGGGTCCAACAGCTGAAGCTTTCTTT